This TCR beta chain is from a study of OX40 agonist ivuxolimab in advanced cancers. The wider study: Prior checkpoint blockade (anti-PD-1, anti-PD-L1 or anti-CTLA-4) was permitted; 40% had it.

Overall study results and limits: Specificity for antigen went undetermined in the expanded peripheral T cells.

TCRdb's table, derived via immunoSEQ multiplex PCR, lists solely in-frame clones and lacks some. The data contain about 57,000 clones, 75% to 85% of them singletons. In germline, CDR1 is SGHTA, CDR2 FQGNSA. With 5 bases clipped from V and 5 bases from J, the junction kept 7 bases outside the gene matches. The CDR3 spans 16 residues. In regard to this clone: What it binds is not known.

V is TRBV7-2 and J is TRBJ1-4, with 11 positions matching TRBD1. The TCR originated in an adult with an advanced solid tumor such as melanoma, head and neck, liver or kidney cancer. Material: CD4+ or CD8+ T cells sorted from blood, obtained in a trial of the OX40 agonist ivuxolimab. CDR3 region: CASSPGRDRGNEKLFF. The CDR3 coding sequence is TGTGCCAGCAGCCCCGGCCGGGACAGGGGGAATGAAAAACTGTTTTTT. Drawing the rest from reference TRBV7-2 and TRBJ1-4, the complete variable domain is GAGVSQSPSNKVTEKGKDVELRCDPISGHTALYWYRQSLGQGLEFLIYFQGNSAPDKSGLPSDRFSAERTGGSVSTLTIQRTQQEDSAVYLCASSPGRDRGNEKLFFGSGTQLSVL.